Below are 25 T cell receptor beta chains sequenced from a single sample in a study of blood T cells in healthy people across ages. A sample-barcoded 5' primer and a J-beta primer mix were used in a second PCR of roughly 6 to 11 cycles. TCRdb re-analysed the 5' RACE reads in MiXCR, keeping a single row per CDR3 protein. The table has 800,000 or so distinct CDR3 sequences, 20% to 25% seen once; the top ten hold under 4.5%. The same data also contributed to another study, on T cells of mothers and their children.

The sequencing sample was made of blood. The receptor set was obtained from a boy under 18 in good health.

The chain links TRBV4-1 to TRBJ2-3; weak D call: TRBD2 (5 bases). The CDR3 loop spans 15 amino acids. Germline assignment: CDR1 MGHRA and CDR2 YSYEKL. The ends were cut back, 4 bases at V and 2 bases at J, with 13 bases in the middle. For the CDR3, the DNA is TGCGCCAGCAGCCCCTGGACTCCCTTCACAGATACGCAGTATTTT. It translates to CASSPWTPFTDTQYF.

The J gene is TRBJ2-6, the V gene TRBV4-3, with D possibly TRBD1 on 6 matching bases. The germline V and J ends were trimmed by 0 bases and 4 bases, with 16 bases remaining between them. Germline V lookup: CDR1 LGHNA, CDR2 YSLEER. The CDR3 runs 18 residues. The CDR3 coding sequence is TGCGCCAGCAGCCAAGATGGGGGCGCGGTGTCCGGGGCCAACGTCCTGACTTTC. This gives the protein CASSQDGGAVSGANVLTF.

This clonotype came up many times. In nucleotides, the CDR3 is TGTGCCAGCAGCTTAAATGGCGGCACAGATACGCAGTATTTT. Residues: CASSLNGGTDTQYF. The V gene is TRBV7-3, the J gene TRBJ2-3, with unresolved D. Trimming pared 1 base from V and 1 base from J, leaving 6 bases between. CDR3 length: 14 residues. Per the germline V gene, CDR1 is SGHTA and CDR2 is FQGTGA. The full variable domain, rest sourced from reference TRBV7-3 and TRBJ2-3, is GAGVSQTPSNKVTEKGKYVELRCDPISGHTALYWYRQSLGQGPEFLIYFQGTGAADDSGLPNDRFFAVRPEGSVSTLKIQRTERGDSAVYLCASSLNGGTDTQYFGPGTRLTVL.

The chain links TRBV3-1 to TRBJ2-1; either TRBD1 or TRBD2 may fit D (5 bases each). The end of the DNA aligns better with TRBJ2-7, so the J call may be wrong. There are 13 residues in the CDR3. Germline V gene data show CDR1 as LGHDT and CDR2 as YNNKEL (reference sequence). CDR3 in amino acids: CASSQTGRNEQYF. CDR3 nucleotides: TGTGCCAGCAGCCAAACGGGGCGGAACGAGCAGTACTTC.

The chain combines TRBV2 with TRBJ2-5; no clear D gene. V shed 4 bases and J shed 2 bases, with 11 bases lying between them. The V gene's germline CDR1 is SNHLY and CDR2 FYNNEI. The CDR3 is 14 residues long. For the CDR3, the DNA is TGTGCCAGCAGTGCTTGGCGAAGTCAAGAGACCCAGTACTTC. It translates to CASSAWRSQETQYF.

The chain carries TRBV4-3 and TRBJ2-1; D unclear. Germline CDR1 LGHNA, CDR2 YSLEER. CDR3 length: 15 amino acids. Trimming stripped 4 bases from V and 4 bases from J, with 14 bases between. This CDR3 is CASSRDRTRYNEQFF. The CDR3 bases are TGCGCCAGCAGCCGAGACCGTACGAGATACAATGAGCAGTTCTTC.

The rearrangement joins TRBV30 to TRBJ1-2, with D maybe TRBD1 (5 bases). V was cut by 3 bases and J by 9 bases, with 20 bases left in between. Per germline, CDR1 GTSNPN and CDR2 SVGIG (reference sequence). CDR3 length: 14 amino acids. In DNA form, the CDR3 reads TGTGCCTGGAGAACAACAGGCAGTTTTTTGCGCTACACCTTC. As protein: CAWRTTGSFLRYTF.

The chain employs TRBV18 and TRBJ1-2; D is perhaps TRBD1 (5 bases). The CDR3 runs 13 residues. CDR1 KGHSH and CDR2 LQKENI come from the germline V gene. The V gene lost 2 bases and the J gene lost 7 bases, with 11 bases spanning the gap. The CDR3 loop is CASSPDSGTGYTF. The CDR3 region has the DNA TGTGCCAGCTCACCAGACTCAGGGACTGGCTACACCTTC.

Only a few counts were recorded for this clonotype. V gene TRBV10-3 combines with J gene TRBJ2-7, with D possibly matching TRBD1 (6 bases). The CDR3 contains 15 residues. Trimming shortened V by 3 bases and J by 3 bases, and 15 bases separated the two germline ends. Germline CDR1 reads ENHRY; CDR2 reads SYGVKD. CDR3 region: CAISDHRVGDYEQYF. The CDR3 DNA sequence: TGTGCCATCAGTGACCACAGGGTGGGGGACTACGAGCAGTACTTC.

The chain carries TRBV7-8 and TRBJ1-2; the match to TRBD1 covers 10 bases. Germline trimming cut 0 bases from V and 8 bases from J; bases unmatched to any gene: 3. CDR1 and CDR2 (germline): SGHVS, FQNEAQ. The CDR3 is made up of 14 amino acids. The CDR3 is CASSLATGGVGYTF. The CDR3 DNA follows: TGTGCCAGCAGCTTAGCGACAGGGGGCGTCGGCTACACCTTC.

This clonotype was detected only a few times. The J gene is TRBJ2-3, the V gene TRBV29-1; 13 bases map to TRBD2. The CDR3 sequence is 14 residues long. CDR1 is SQVTM and CDR2 is ANQGSEA in the germline V gene. V dropped 6 bases and J dropped 6; count of bases not matched to a gene: 6. The CDR3 protein is CSVRTSGRGDTQYF. Here the CDR3 DNA reads TGCAGCGTCCGGACTAGCGGGAGAGGCGATACGCAGTATTTT.

The gene calls are TRBV30 and TRBJ1-4; no clear D gene. The CDR3 is 13 amino acids. In germline, CDR1 is GTSNPN, CDR2 SVGIG (reference sequence). V shed 3 bases and J shed 0 bases, with 5 bases lying between them. In nucleotides, the CDR3 is TGTGCCTGGAGAGTAGCAACTAATGAAAAACTGTTTTTT. Encoded protein: CAWRVATNEKLFF.

The CDR3 nucleotides read TGCGCCAGCAGCTTGGTTGGCGGGGCCCGGGAGCAGTACTTC. Protein product: CASSLVGGAREQYF. J is TRBJ2-7 and V is TRBV5-1; D is possibly TRBD2 (6 bases). CDR1 and CDR2 from the germline V gene are SGHRS and YFSETQ. V was cut by 0 bases and J by 7 bases, with 14 bases left in between. This CDR3 region has 14 residues.

The chain carries TRBV28 and TRBJ1-1; possibly TRBD1 for D (6 bases). Germline lookup yields CDR1 MDHEN and CDR2 SYDVKM. The CDR3 is 15 residues long. Trimming removed 5 bases from V and 3 bases from J, with 16 bases in between. Written as DNA, the CDR3 is TGTGCCAGCAGTGGGGGCCCTGGGGCGGACACTGAAGCTTTCTTT. This encodes CASSGGPGADTEAFF.

This clonotype was counted only a few times. The chain recombines TRBV20-1 with TRBJ1-2; D is ambiguous. Germline CDR1 is DFQATT and CDR2 is SNEGSKA (reference sequence). Trimming shortened V by 8 bases and J by 3 bases, and 16 bases separated the two germline ends. The CDR3 extends over 13 amino acids. CDR3 bases: TGCAGTTCACCCCCACCCCAGCACTATGGCTACACCTTC. Translation gives CSSPPPQHYGYTF.

V and J are TRBV15 and TRBJ2-5; D possibly matches TRBD1 or TRBD2 (5 bases each). The J call is doubtful: the DNA matches TRBJ2-1 better. The CDR3 is 14 amino acids. From germline, CDR1 is LNHNV and CDR2 YYDKDF (reference sequence). The CDR3 DNA is TGTGCCACCAGTGAGGGGCGAGGATACAATGAGCAGTTCTTC. Translated, it gives CATSEGRGYNEQFF.

The genes are TRBV27 and TRBJ2-2; D perhaps matches TRBD1 (6 bases). V dropped 8 bases and J dropped 8 bases, with 21 bases sitting between them. The CDR3 covers 15 residues. Germline CDR1 is MNHEY and CDR2 is SMNVEV (reference sequence). The CDR3 nucleotides read TGTGCCAGCGCCAACTCCCAGGGGTCTTTAGGGGAGCTGTTTTTT. Protein product: CASANSQGSLGELFF.

This clonotype has more than one count but fewer than ten. The CDR3 coding sequence is TGTGCCAGCAGCCAAGATAAAACTAGCGGGGGTCATATCTCCTACAATGAGCAGTTCTTC. This codes for CASSQDKTSGGHISYNEQFF. The chain employs TRBV3-1 and TRBJ2-1; TRBD2 matches at 11 bases. The V gene end was trimmed by 0 bases and the J gene end by 0 bases; junction bases not matched to a gene: 10. Germline V gene sequence: CDR1 LGHDT, CDR2 YNNKEL (reference sequence). CDR3 size: 20 residues.

CDR3 DNA sequence: TGTGCCAGCAGTCTTACATTCTCCAGCTCCTACAATGAGCAGTTCTTC. Encoded protein: CASSLTFSSSYNEQFF. The J gene is TRBJ2-1, the V gene TRBV5-5; D is undetermined. V shed 5 bases and J shed 0 bases, with 15 bases lying between them. The germline V gene has CDR1 SGHKS and CDR2 YYEKEE (reference sequence). The length of the CDR3 is 16 residues.

The table lists this clonotype with a few counts. J is TRBJ2-7 and V is TRBV11-2, with 12 bases aligning to TRBD2. The DNA end is more similar to TRBJ2-1, so the J call may be wrong. This CDR3 has 15 residues. Germline CDR1 reads SGHAT; CDR2 reads FQNNGV. The DNA for the CDR3 is TGTGCCAGCAGCATAAGACTAGCGGGGGACAATGAGCAGTTCTTC. This translates into CASSIRLAGDNEQFF.

The chain has TRBV27 and TRBJ2-5, with TRBD2 matching 10 bases. The J call is in doubt because the DNA end fits TRBJ2-7 better. The CDR3 is 12 amino acids. From germline, CDR1 is MNHEY and CDR2 SMNVEV (reference sequence). CDR3 loop: CASSGLADEQYF. The CDR3 nucleotides are TGTGCCAGCAGTGGACTAGCGGACGAGCAGTACTTC.

This clonotype has just a few counts. The chain carries TRBV27 and TRBJ2-7; 7 bases fit TRBD1. Germline V gene lookup returns CDR1 MNHEY and CDR2 SMNVEV (reference sequence). This CDR3 contains 13 residues. V lost 6 bases to trimming and J lost 4 bases; unmatched junction nucleotides: 6. Here the CDR3 reads CASRTGLEYEQYF. CDR3 DNA: TGTGCCAGCAGGACAGGGCTTGAATACGAGCAGTACTTC.

This clonotype came up a few times. The junction shows a germline mismatch at one end, possibly a read error. The genes are TRBV29-1 and TRBJ1-2; D ambiguous. The CDR3 sequence is 11 residues long. Germline V CDR1 and CDR2: SQVTM, ANQGSEA. CDR3 sequence: CSIEQLPGYTF. In DNA, the CDR3 is TGCAGCATTGAACAGCTACCTGGCTACACCTTC. The variable domain in full, completed from reference TRBV29-1 and TRBJ1-2, reads SAVISQKPSRDICQRGTSLTIQCQVDSQVTMMFWYRQQPGQSLTLIATANQGSEATYESGFVIDKFPISRPNLTFSTLTVSNMSPEDSSIYLCSIEQLPGYTFGSGTRLTVV.

The table lists this clonotype with a few counts. The V gene is TRBV14, the J gene TRBJ2-5; TRBD2 matches 8 bases. The J call may be faulty, since TRBJ2-1 better matches the DNA end. Germline CDR1 SGHDN, CDR2 FVKESK. The CDR3 is 15 amino acids. The CDR3 DNA reads TGTGCCAGCAGCCAACCGACTAGCGCCCACAATGAGCAGTTCTTC. Translated, it gives CASSQPTSAHNEQFF.

J is TRBJ1-5 and V is TRBV5-6; TRBD1 matches 9 bases. CDR3 length equals 15 residues. Germline trimming cut 2 bases from V and 6 bases from J; bases unmatched to any gene: 6. Germline V CDR1 and CDR2: SGHDT, YYEEEE. The CDR3 DNA sequence: TGTGCCAGCAGCTTTCGGGGGACAGGGAGTCAGCCCCAGCATTTT. This encodes CASSFRGTGSQPQHF.